The 28 T cell receptor beta chains below come from one sample, sequenced in a study of identical twins (dated by TCRdb to 2016 to 2017). The library relied on 5' RACE. The sequencing machine was an Illumina HiSeq 2000. TCRdb reanalyzed the raw reads on its own, using fastp at Q25 for trimming and MiXCR for clone calling, and kept in-frame beta chains. A single entry per CDR3 protein holds the most common genes and DNA from its merged rows. Here the sample has around 670,000 distinct CDR3 sequences; around 5.7% occur a single time. The top ten clonotypes cover approximately 2% of the sample. Sequencing input: naive T cells sorted from blood. Reading the label with the study, this specimen's cell subset or site is: cells isolated with a human naive T-cell isolation kit. The receptor set was obtained from a man aged 18-30 years in good health.

This clonotype showed up many times. V gene TRBV20-1 combines with J gene TRBJ1-5; TRBD1 aligns across 8 bases. CDR1 and CDR2 (germline): DFQATT, SNEGSKA (reference sequence). With 3 bases clipped from V and 9 bases from J, the junction kept 4 bases outside the gene matches. The CDR3 extends over 12 amino acids. As DNA, the CDR3 is TGCAGTGCTAGGACAGGGGTAGGGCCCCAGCATTTT. It codes for CSARTGVGPQHF.

This clonotype was picked up many times. The V call is TRBV6-2 or TRBV6-3, the J call TRBJ2-2; D is possibly TRBD1 or TRBD2 (6 bases each). Germline CDR1 is MNHEY and CDR2 is SVGEGT. The V gene lost 10 bases and the J gene lost 2 bases, with 17 bases spanning the gap. This CDR3 region has 15 residues. The CDR3 coding sequence is TGTGCCATCCCCCGGGGGCTAGCAAACACCGGGGAGCTGTTTTTT. It translates to CAIPRGLANTGELFF.

V gene TRBV2 combines with J gene TRBJ2-7; 11 nucleotides match TRBD2. Trimming took 6 bases from V and 0 from J; bases not matched to a gene: 4. This CDR3 comprises 15 residues. Germline CDR1 SNHLY, CDR2 FYNNEI. Here the CDR3 DNA reads TGTGCCAGCAGGCTAGCGGGAGGCAACTCCTACGAGCAGTACGTC. Residues: CASRLAGGNSYEQYV.

This clonotype has more than one count but fewer than ten. The chain is built from TRBV18 and TRBJ2-6, with D maybe TRBD1 (6 bases). Germline V gene sequence: CDR1 KGHSH, CDR2 LQKENI. V lost 1 base and J lost 6, with 13 bases in between. The CDR3 contains 16 residues. The CDR3 loop reads CASSPQQGSAANVLTF. The CDR3 DNA is TGTGCCAGCTCACCACAACAGGGAAGTGCGGCCAACGTCCTGACTTTC.

This clonotype appeared many times. The V gene is TRBV20-1, the J gene TRBJ2-6; 7 bases match TRBD1. The CDR3 contains 15 residues. V was clipped by 3 bases and J by 2 bases; unmatched bases: 4. In germline, CDR1 is DFQATT, CDR2 SNEGSKA (reference sequence). The CDR3: CSARVQGAGANVLTF. CDR3 coding DNA: TGCAGTGCTAGGGTCCAGGGGGCTGGGGCCAACGTCCTGACTTTC.

This clonotype came up many times. This chain links TRBV7-2 with TRBJ2-7, with TRBD2 matching over 9 bases. V gave up 4 bases and J gave up 3 bases; unmatched junction bases: 7. CDR1 SGHTA and CDR2 FQGNSA come from the germline V gene. CDR3 size: 15 residues. The CDR3: CASSSRLAGHYEQYF. The CDR3 bases are TGTGCCAGCAGCTCCCGGCTAGCGGGACACTACGAGCAGTACTTC.

The chain is built from TRBV11-2 and TRBJ2-7; 10 nucleotides align to TRBD2. The CDR3 contains 16 residues. J was trimmed by 3 bases and V by 4 bases; bases with no gene match: 9. CDR1 is SGHAT, CDR2 FQNNGV, per germline. The CDR3 DNA reads as TGTGCCAGCAGCTCCACACCGGGACTAGCGCTCTACGAGCAGTACTTC. It codes for CASSSTPGLALYEQYF.

This clonotype was observed at least ten times. The chain recombines TRBV20-1 with TRBJ2-3, with 7 bases fitting TRBD1. The J segment lost 5 bases and the V segment lost 6 bases, leaving 8 bases of the junction unmatched. There are 13 residues in the CDR3. Germline V CDR1 and CDR2: DFQATT, SNEGSKA (reference sequence). The CDR3 coding sequence is TGCAGTGCAACAGGGGCTGGGGAAGATACGCAGTATTTT. Encoded protein: CSATGAGEDTQYF.

There are many counts of this clonotype. The rearrangement links TRBV12-3 or TRBV12-4 to TRBJ1-1; D is unresolved. The CDR3 loop spans 13 amino acids. V lost 6 bases to trimming and J lost 1 base, with 9 bases between them. As DNA, the CDR3 is TGTGCCAGCAGGTGGGGAGAGAACACTGAAGCTTTCTTT. This encodes CASRWGENTEAFF.

The rearrangement uses TRBV20-1 and TRBJ2-1; 8 bases line up with TRBD2. CDR1 and CDR2 from the germline V gene are DFQATT and SNEGSKA (reference sequence). The CDR3 has 13 amino acids. The V and J ends lost 5 bases and 5 bases, in that order; junction bases with no gene match: 5. The chain's CDR3 is CSAGFSGDNEQFF. The DNA for the CDR3 is TGCAGTGCTGGATTTAGCGGGGACAATGAGCAGTTCTTC.

Comment on this clonotype: A much larger clone is a single base away; this may be a read error. The V call is TRBV12-3 or TRBV12-4, the J call TRBJ1-5; D gene ambiguous. This CDR3 has 12 amino acids. V gave up 7 bases and J gave up 7 bases, with 11 bases separating them. Here the CDR3 reads CASTDGRQPQHF. The CDR3 DNA follows: TGTGCCAGCACGGATGGGAGGCAGCCCCAGCATTTT.

This clonotype appeared many times. The chain carries TRBV11-2 and TRBJ2-4; no reliable D call. Germline CDR1 reads SGHAT; CDR2 reads FQNNGV. Trimming removed 1 base from V and 1 base from J, with 8 bases in between. The CDR3 runs 15 residues. The CDR3 sequence: CASSLGIRAKNIQYF. CDR3 bases: TGTGCCAGCAGCTTAGGTATACGGGCCAAAAACATTCAGTACTTC.

This clonotype occurred many times. The chain couples TRBV4-1 to TRBJ2-1, with a possible D match to TRBD2 (6 bases). With 0 bases removed from V and 2 bases from J, the gap between germline ends came to 8 bases. Looked up from germline, CDR1 is MGHRA and CDR2 is YSYEKL. The CDR3 has 15 amino acids. The chain's CDR3 is CASSQDGGTYNEQFF. CDR3 in DNA: TGCGCCAGCAGCCAAGATGGGGGGACCTACAATGAGCAGTTCTTC.

This clonotype was seen more than once but under ten times. This chain links TRBV3-1 with TRBJ1-6; the D is unclear. Germline CDR1 is LGHDT and CDR2 is YNNKEL (reference sequence). The CDR3 contains 14 residues. Trimming took 0 bases from V and 11 from J, leaving 11 bases between them. Here the CDR3 reads CASSQDDTIPPLHF. The DNA of the CDR3 is TGTGCCAGCAGCCAAGACGACACGATCCCACCCCTCCACTTT. Complete variable domain (other parts from reference TRBV3-1 and TRBJ1-6): DTAVSQTPKYLVTQMGNDKSIKCEQNLGHDTMYWYKQDSKKFLKIMFSYNNKELIINETVPNRFSPKSPDKAHLNLHINSLELGDSAVYFCASSQDDTIPPLHFGNGTRLTVT.

In this sample, this clonotype turned up many times. This chain connects TRBV12-3 or TRBV12-4 to TRBJ1-2; a weak D match, TRBD1 (6 bases). Trimming took 2 bases from V and 6 from J, leaving 13 bases between them. This CDR3 has 14 residues. Here the CDR3 reads CASSLWQGSHGYTF. Here the CDR3 DNA reads TGTGCCAGCAGTTTATGGCAGGGGAGCCATGGCTACACCTTC.

This clonotype was observed a few times. V is TRBV20-1 and J is TRBJ2-4; D ambiguous. The CDR3 runs to 13 residues. Trimming removed 7 bases at V and 0 bases at J, with 10 bases between. The germline V gene encodes CDR1 DFQATT and CDR2 SNEGSKA (reference sequence). The CDR3 sequence: CSGPILAKNIQYF. The CDR3 coding sequence is TGCAGTGGACCCATACTAGCCAAAAACATTCAGTACTTC.

J is TRBJ1-5 and V is TRBV20-1; a weak D match, TRBD1 (5 bases). The CDR3 is 15 amino acids. The germline V gene has CDR1 DFQATT and CDR2 SNEGSKA (reference sequence). The V end was cut by 3 bases, the J end by 4 bases, with 16 bases between. The CDR3 spells CSARTVGGLNQPQHF. CDR3 in DNA: TGCAGTGCTAGGACGGTTGGGGGGTTGAATCAGCCCCAGCATTTT.

This clonotype has ten or more counts. The V call is TRBV15, the J call TRBJ1-3; D gene unclear. The CDR3 contains 17 residues. The V gene's germline CDR1 is LNHNV and CDR2 YYDKDF (reference sequence). The V and J ends lost 3 bases and 0 bases respectively, with 15 bases between them. The CDR3 coding sequence is TGTGCCACCAGCAGCGATCTCGACCCATTCTCTGGAAACACCATATATTTT. Translating it yields CATSSDLDPFSGNTIYF.

This clonotype showed up many times. This chain uses TRBV29-1 with TRBJ2-2, with D uncertain. This CDR3 contains 13 residues. The V gene lost 7 bases and the J gene lost 0 bases, with 9 bases spanning the gap. Germline V gives CDR1 SQVTM, CDR2 ANQGSEA. CDR3 sequence reads: CSGGIANTGELFF. CDR3 DNA: TGCAGCGGTGGGATTGCGAACACCGGGGAGCTGTTTTTT.

This clonotype was observed a handful of times. This chain links TRBV11-1 with TRBJ2-7, with TRBD2 matching 7 bases. This CDR3 is 15 amino acids long. V gave up 5 bases and J gave up 5 bases; unmatched junction bases: 12. Germline lookup yields CDR1 SGHAT and CDR2 FQDESV (reference sequence). Here the CDR3 reads CASSPQGGNIDEQYF. In DNA form, the CDR3 reads TGTGCCAGCAGCCCGCAGGGAGGGAACATCGACGAGCAGTACTTC.

This clonotype was counted many times. The chain recombines TRBV7-9 with TRBJ2-2; the D gene is possibly TRBD1 (6 bases). V was clipped by 5 bases and J by 0 bases, with 10 bases between them. There are 15 residues in the CDR3. The germline V gene has CDR1 SEHNR and CDR2 FQNEAQ (reference sequence). The CDR3 region is CASSPTGSNTGELFF. The CDR3 region has the DNA TGTGCCAGCAGCCCGACAGGATCGAACACCGGGGAGCTGTTTTTT.

As regards this clonotype: A much larger clone differs from this one at a single base, so this may be a read error. Because the CDR3 is missing its conserved closing phenylalanine or tryptophan, this is likely a read error. The chain combines TRBV25-1 with TRBJ1-1; D ambiguous. Germline V gene lookup returns CDR1 MGHDK and CDR2 SYGVNS. The CDR3 is 15 residues long. Between the trimmed V and J ends, which lost 1 base and 1 base, there was a span of 10 bases. The CDR3 coding sequence is TGTGCCAGCAGTGAATTGGCCGGAAAGAACACTGAAGCTTTCATT. Translation: CASSELAGKNTEAFI.

This chain uses TRBV4-1 with TRBJ2-7; D gene uncertain. Germline-derived CDR1 and CDR2 are MGHRA and YSYEKL. CDR3 length: 13 residues. V dropped 3 bases and J dropped 4 bases, with 10 bases sitting between them. CDR3 bases: TGCGCCAGCAGCCACCTACATCGGTACGAGCAGTACGTC. Residues: CASSHLHRYEQYV.

The chain combines TRBV12-3 or TRBV12-4 with TRBJ2-1, with D maybe TRBD2 (6 bases). The CDR3 length is 17 residues. V dropped 4 bases and J dropped 4 bases, with 20 bases sitting between them. The CDR3 sequence is CASSWWRGPSKYNEQFF. The DNA of the CDR3 is TGTGCCAGCAGTTGGTGGCGGGGCCCGAGCAAATACAATGAGCAGTTCTTC.

This clonotype was recorded many times. The V and J genes are TRBV28 and TRBJ2-7; a possible D gene is TRBD2 (5 bases). This CDR3 comprises 12 residues. Per germline, CDR1 MDHEN and CDR2 SYDVKM. V gave up 8 bases and J gave up 3 bases, with 11 bases separating them. The CDR3 spells CASRRGLYEQYF. CDR3 nucleotides: TGTGCCAGCCGAAGAGGACTCTACGAGCAGTACTTC.

This clonotype was picked up a small number of times. The chain couples TRBV7-6 to TRBJ2-5; D gene unclear. The CDR3 contains 15 residues. In germline, CDR1 is SGHVS, CDR2 FNYEAQ. V was shortened by 7 bases and J by 0 bases, with 15 bases between the two germline ends. The CDR3 nucleotides read TGTGCCAGCACCCCATTGTCGGCGGACCAAGAGACCCAGTACTTC. Translating it yields CASTPLSADQETQYF.

In its sample, this clonotype was seen many times. This chain uses TRBV10-3 with TRBJ1-1; the match to TRBD1 covers 9 bases. Germline CDR1 reads ENHRY; CDR2 reads SYGVKD. The CDR3 is 15 amino acids. The ends lost 6 bases at V and 1 base at J; junction bases unmatched: 6. The DNA for the CDR3 is TGTGCCATCAGGCTTCCGGGACAGGGGAACACTGAAGCTTTCTTT. It encodes CAIRLPGQGNTEAFF.

This clonotype was observed many times. This chain links TRBV29-1 with TRBJ2-5; the D is unclear. Germline CDR1 is SQVTM and CDR2 is ANQGSEA. The CDR3 has 14 amino acids. With 0 bases removed from V and 0 bases from J, the gap between germline ends came to 8 bases. CDR3 protein: CSVEERRNQETQYF. The CDR3 DNA is TGCAGCGTTGAAGAAAGGCGAAACCAAGAGACCCAGTACTTC.